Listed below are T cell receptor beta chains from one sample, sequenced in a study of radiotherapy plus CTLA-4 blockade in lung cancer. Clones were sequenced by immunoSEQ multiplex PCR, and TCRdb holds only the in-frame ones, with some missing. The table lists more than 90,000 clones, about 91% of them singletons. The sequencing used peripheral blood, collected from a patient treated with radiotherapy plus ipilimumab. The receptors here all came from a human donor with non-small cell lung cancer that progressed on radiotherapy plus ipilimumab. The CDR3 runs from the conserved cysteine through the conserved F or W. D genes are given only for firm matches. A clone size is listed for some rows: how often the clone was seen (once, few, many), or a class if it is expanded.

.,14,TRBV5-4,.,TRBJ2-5,CASSLGQREETQYF,TGTGCCAGCAGCTTGGGACAACGGGAAGAGACCCAGTACTTC
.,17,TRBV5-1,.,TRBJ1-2,CASSWGAASRGDYGYTF,TGCGCCAGCAGCTGGGGCGCCGCAAGCCGGGGGGACTATGGCTACACCTTC
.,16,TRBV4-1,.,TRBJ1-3,CASSQDYRVSGNTIYF,TGCGCCAGCAGCCAAGATTACAGGGTTTCTGGAAACACCATATATTTT
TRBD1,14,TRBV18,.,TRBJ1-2,CASSPLDREYGYTF,TGTGCCAGCTCACCATTGGACAGGGAGTATGGCTACACCTTC
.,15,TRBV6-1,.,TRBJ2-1,CASSLVGGSYNEQFF,TGTGCCAGCAGCCTCGTGGGGGGCTCCTACAATGAGCAGTTCTTC
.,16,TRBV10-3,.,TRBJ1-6,CAISESPGVNNSPLHF,TGTGCCATCAGTGAATCACCAGGGGTTAATAATTCACCCCTCCACTTT
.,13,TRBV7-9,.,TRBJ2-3,CASSGDSTDTQYF,TGTGCCAGCAGCGGGGACTCAACAGATACGCAGTATTTT
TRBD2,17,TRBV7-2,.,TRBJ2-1,CASSPGLAGSSYNEQFF,TGTGCCAGCAGCCCCGGACTAGCGGGGAGCTCCTACAATGAGCAGTTCTTC
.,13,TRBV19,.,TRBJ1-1,CASSMRMNTEAFF,TGTGCCAGTAGTATGAGAATGAACACTGAAGCTTTCTTT
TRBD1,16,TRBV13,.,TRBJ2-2,CASSSRTGFDTGELFF,TGTGCCAGCAGCTCACGGACAGGGTTCGACACCGGGGAGCTGTTTTTT
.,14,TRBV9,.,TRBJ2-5,CASSVSSDQETQYF,TGTGCCAGCAGCGTATCTTCGGATCAAGAGACCCAGTACTTC
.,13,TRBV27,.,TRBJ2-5,CASSLFFGETQYF,TGTGCCAGCAGTTTGTTCTTTGGGGAGACCCAGTACTTC
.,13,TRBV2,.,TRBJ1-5,CASSGGRYQPQHF,TGTGCCAGCAGTGGCGGCAGGTACCAGCCCCAGCATTTT
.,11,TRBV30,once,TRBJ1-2,CACHTNYGYTF,TGTGCCTGTCACACTAACTATGGCTACACCTTC
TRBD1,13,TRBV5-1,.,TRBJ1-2,CASSAGTGNGYTF,TGCGCCAGCAGCGCCGGGACAGGGAATGGCTACACCTTC
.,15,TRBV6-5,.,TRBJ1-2,CASRDSGNPLYGYTF,TGTGCCAGCAGGGACAGCGGAAACCCTCTCTATGGCTACACCTTC
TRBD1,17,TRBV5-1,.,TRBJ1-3,CASSPTTGTGSGNTIYF,TGCGCCAGCAGCCCCACTACCGGGACAGGGTCTGGAAACACCATATATTTT
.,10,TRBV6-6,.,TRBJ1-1,CASSDTEAFF,TGTGCCAGCAGCGACACTGAGGCTTTCTTT
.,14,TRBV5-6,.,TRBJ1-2,CASSTKTGMSGYTF,TGTGCCAGCAGCACCAAAACAGGGATGAGTGGCTACACCTTC
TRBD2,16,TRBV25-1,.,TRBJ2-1,CASSEEGLAGVNEQFF,TGTGCCAGCAGTGAAGAGGGACTAGCGGGAGTCAATGAGCAGTTCTTC
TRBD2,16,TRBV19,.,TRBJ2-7,CASSISGRALTYEQYF,TGTGCCAGTAGTATTTCCGGGAGGGCATTAACCTACGAGCAGTACTTC
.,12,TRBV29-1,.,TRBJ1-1,CSVLTREHGAFF,TGCAGCGTTTTGACCAGGGAGCATGGAGCTTTCTTT
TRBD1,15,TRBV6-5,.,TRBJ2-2,CASSRDRVVTGELFF,TGTGCCAGCAGTAGGGACAGGGTAGTGACCGGGGAGCTGTTTTTT
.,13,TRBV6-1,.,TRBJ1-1,CASRPVQNTEAFF,TGTGCCAGCAGGCCGGTTCAGAACACTGAAGCTTTCTTT
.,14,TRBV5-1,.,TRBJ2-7,CASSLGLQTYEQYF,TGCGCCAGCAGCTTAGGACTACAAACCTACGAGCAGTACTTC
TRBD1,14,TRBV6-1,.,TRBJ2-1,CASVQSTGENEQFF,TGTGCCAGCGTGCAGTCGACAGGGGAAAATGAGCAGTTCTTC
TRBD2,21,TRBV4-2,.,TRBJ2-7,CASSQALRVAGGPTRSYEQYF,TGTGCCAGCAGCCAAGCCCTTAGGGTAGCGGGAGGGCCTACGCGCTCCTACGAGCAGTACTTC
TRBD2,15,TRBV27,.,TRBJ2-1,CASRDSGSLRDEQFF,TGTGCCAGCAGAGATAGCGGGAGTCTCCGGGATGAGCAGTTCTTC
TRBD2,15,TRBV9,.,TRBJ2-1,CASSVTSDSGYEQFF,TGTGCCAGCAGCGTAACTTCAGATAGCGGGTATGAGCAGTTCTTC
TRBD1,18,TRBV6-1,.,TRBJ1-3,CASSVGTGVRGSGNTIYF,TGTGCCAGCAGTGTCGGGACAGGGGTTCGGGGATCTGGAAACACCATATATTTT
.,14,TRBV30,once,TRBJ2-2,CAWSARRGAGELFF,TGTGCCTGGAGTGCACGAAGAGGGGCCGGGGAGCTGTTTTTT
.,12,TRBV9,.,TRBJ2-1,CASSEWGDEQFF,TGTGCCAGCAGCGAGTGGGGGGATGAGCAGTTCTTC
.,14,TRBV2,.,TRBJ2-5,CASSAAPSLETQYF,TGTGCCAGCAGTGCTGCTCCTAGCTTAGAGACCCAGTACTTC
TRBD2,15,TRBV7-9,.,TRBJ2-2,CASSLLAGAAGELFF,TGTGCCAGCAGCTTATTAGCGGGAGCTGCCGGGGAGCTGTTTTTT
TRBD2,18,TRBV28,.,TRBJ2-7,CASSQVPGLAESSYEQYF,TGTGCCAGCAGTCAAGTCCCGGGACTAGCGGAAAGCTCCTACGAGCAGTACTTC
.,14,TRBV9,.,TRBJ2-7,CASSVAAEPYEQYF,TGTGCCAGCAGCGTAGCAGCGGAGCCCTACGAGCAGTACTTC
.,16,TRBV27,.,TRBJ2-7,CASSTNEGPRSYEQYF,TGTGCCAGCAGTACCAACGAAGGGCCGAGGTCCTACGAGCAGTACTTC
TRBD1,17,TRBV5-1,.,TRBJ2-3,CASSVRPGQGGQDTQYF,TGCGCCAGCAGCGTGAGACCTGGACAGGGGGGTCAAGATACGCAGTATTTT
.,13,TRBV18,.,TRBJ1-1,CASSLDRNTEAFF,TGTGCCAGCTCACTAGACAGAAACACTGAAGCTTTCTTT
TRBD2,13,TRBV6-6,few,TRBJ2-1,CASSYLAASDRFF,TGTGCCAGCAGTTATCTAGCGGCCTCGGATCGGTTCTTC
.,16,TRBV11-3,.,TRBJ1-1,CASSLDLTGGNTEAFF,TGTGCCAGCAGCTTAGATCTGACTGGGGGCAACACTGAAGCTTTCTTT
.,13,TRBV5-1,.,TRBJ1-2,CASSFREGYGYTF,TGCGCCAGCAGCTTTAGGGAAGGGTATGGCTACACCTTC
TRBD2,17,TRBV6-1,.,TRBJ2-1,CASSGPGLVTPLGEQFF,TGTGCCAGCAGTGGTCCGGGACTAGTCACGCCCCTCGGGGAGCAGTTCTTC
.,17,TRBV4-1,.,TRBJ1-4,CASSQVHSVPTNEKLFF,TGCGCCAGCAGCCAAGTCCACTCGGTGCCAACTAATGAAAAACTGTTTTTT
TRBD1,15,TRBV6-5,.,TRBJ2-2,CASSSRGGSTGELFF,TGTGCCAGCAGTTCGCGAGGGGGCTCCACCGGGGAGCTGTTTTTT
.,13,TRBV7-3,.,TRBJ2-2,CASSLTVTGELFF,TGTGCCAGCAGCTTAACGGTCACCGGGGAGCTGTTTTTT
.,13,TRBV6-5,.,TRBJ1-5,CASGEDSNQPQHF,TGTGCCAGCGGAGAGGATAGCAATCAGCCCCAGCATTTT
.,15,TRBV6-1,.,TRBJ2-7,CASSSPLGLPYEQYF,TGTGCCAGCAGTTCCCCCCTCGGGCTACCCTACGAGCAGTACTTC
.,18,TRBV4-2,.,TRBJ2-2,CASSPTPGVSLNTGELFF,TGTGCCAGCAGCCCTACACCGGGAGTATCCTTGAACACCGGGGAGCTGTTTTTT
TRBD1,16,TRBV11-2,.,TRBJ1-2,CASSMTGTVNYYGYTF,TGTGCCAGCAGCATGACCGGGACAGTCAACTACTATGGCTACACCTTC
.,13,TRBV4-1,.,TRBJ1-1,CASSQTGNTEAFF,TGCGCCAGCAGCCAAACAGGGAACACTGAAGCTTTCTTT
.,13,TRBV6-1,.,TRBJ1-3,CASSEWLGNTIYF,TGTGCCAGCAGTGAGTGGCTGGGAAACACCATATATTTT
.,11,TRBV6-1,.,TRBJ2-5,CASSEDKTQYF,TGTGCCAGCAGTGAAGATAAGACCCAGTACTTC
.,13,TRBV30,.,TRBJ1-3,CAWSVSSGNTIYF,TGTGCCTGGAGTGTGAGCTCTGGAAACACCATATATTTT